A selection of T cell receptor beta chains follows, all from one sample in a study of cytomegalovirus exposure and HLA in healthy donors. Generated by immunoSEQ multiplex PCR, the TCRdb table keeps only in-frame clones and is missing some. Here the sample spans tens of thousands of clones, over 85% being singletons. Sequencing was carried out using PBMCs. The receptors shown here come from a woman between 25 and 40 years old in good health and CMV-seropositive. Each CDR3 is given with its conserved first and last residue. D genes are given only for firm matches. A clone size is listed for some rows: how often the clone was seen (once, few, many), or a class if it is expanded.

clone_size cdr3_length d_call j_call v_call cdr3_aa cdr3_nt
. 15 . TRBJ2-1 TRBV5-4 CASSLGGPKYNEQFF TGTGCCAGCAGCTTGGGTGGCCCAAAGTACAATGAGCAGTTCTTC
. 13 . TRBJ1-5 TRBV28 CASSSGLNQPQHF TGTGCCAGCAGCAGTGGGCTCAATCAGCCCCAGCATTTT
. 18 TRBD2 TRBJ2-3 TRBV5-6 CASSLVAGEAPSTDTQYF TGTGCCAGCAGCTTGGTTGCGGGAGAGGCCCCAAGCACAGATACGCAGTATTTT
. 15 TRBD2 TRBJ2-1 TRBV28 CASSSPGLAVNEQFF TGTGCCAGCAGTTCCCCGGGACTAGCGGTCAATGAGCAGTTCTTC
. 15 TRBD2 TRBJ2-1 TRBV9 CASSPRWLAGNEQFF TGTGCCAGCAGCCCCAGGTGGCTAGCGGGCAATGAGCAGTTCTTC
. 17 TRBD1 TRBJ1-5 TRBV27 CASRTFPTGDPYQPQHF TGTGCCAGCAGGACGTTCCCAACAGGGGATCCATATCAGCCCCAGCATTTT
once 13 TRBD2 TRBJ2-3 TRBV7-3 CASSFGGTDTQYF TGTGCCAGCAGCTTCGGGGGGACAGATACGCAGTATTTT
. 16 TRBD2 TRBJ2-2 TRBV5-1 CASSLLASGSSGELFF TGCGCCAGCAGCTTGTTGGCTAGCGGGAGTTCCGGGGAGCTGTTTTTT
. 15 . TRBJ2-7 TRBV28 CASSAGGPNTYEQYF TGTGCCAGCAGTGCGGGCGGACCCAACACGTACGAGCAGTACTTC
. 16 TRBD1 TRBJ2-3 TRBV5-4 CASSSKDRGRTDTQYF TGTGCCAGCAGCTCAAAGGACAGGGGGCGGACAGATACGCAGTATTTT
. 15 TRBD2 TRBJ2-4 TRBV10-2 CASSERREIGNIQYF TGCGCCAGCAGTGAGAGGCGGGAGATAGGAAACATTCAGTACTTC
. 13 . TRBJ2-7 TRBV30 CAWSVSLAHVQYF TGTGCCTGGAGTGTTTCACTAGCCCACGTGCAGTACTTC
. 12 TRBD2 TRBJ2-7 TRBV28 CAANAGAYEQYF TGTGCCGCAAACGCGGGGGCCTACGAGCAGTACTTC
. 15 TRBD2 TRBJ2-5 TRBV6-5 CASKSGTSGIETQYF TGTGCCAGCAAATCCGGGACTAGCGGGATCGAGACCCAGTACTTC
. 14 . TRBJ1-2 TRBV6-1 CASSEFRGVDGYTF TGTGCCAGCAGTGAATTTCGGGGGGTTGATGGCTACACCTTC
. 13 TRBD2 TRBJ2-1 TRBV19 CASSPGGVGEQFF TGTGCCAGTAGCCCGGGGGGAGTCGGTGAGCAGTTCTTC